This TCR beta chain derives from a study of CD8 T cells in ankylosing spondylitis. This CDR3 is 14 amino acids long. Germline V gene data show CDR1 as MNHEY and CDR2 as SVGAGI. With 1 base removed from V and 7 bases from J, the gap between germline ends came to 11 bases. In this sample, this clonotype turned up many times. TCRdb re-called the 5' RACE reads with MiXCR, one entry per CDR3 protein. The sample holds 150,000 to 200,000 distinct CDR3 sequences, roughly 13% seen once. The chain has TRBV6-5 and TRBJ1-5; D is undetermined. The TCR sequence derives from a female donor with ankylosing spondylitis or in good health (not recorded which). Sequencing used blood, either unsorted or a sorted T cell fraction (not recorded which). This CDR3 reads CASSYLGRGQPQHF. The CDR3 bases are TGTGCCAGCAGTTACTTAGGGAGAGGCCAGCCCCAGCATTTT.